This TCR beta chain was retrieved from a study of cytomegalovirus exposure and HLA in healthy donors. The V segment lost 4 bases and the J segment 5 bases; nucleotides outside the gene matches: 6. This CDR3 spans 15 amino acids. Germline-derived CDR1 and CDR2 are MGHRA and YSYEKL. The PCR ran on 60 Vbeta and 13 Jbeta primers. Clones were sequenced by immunoSEQ multiplex PCR, and TCRdb holds only the in-frame ones, with some missing. The data show 80,000 to 130,000 clones, 70% to 80% seen once. Sequenced sample: PBMCs. V and J are TRBV4-1 and TRBJ1-2; TRBD1 aligns across 11 bases. The TCR sequence derives from a female donor in good health and CMV-seropositive. The CDR3 DNA follows: TGCGCCAGCAGCCGTGCGGGACAGGGGGTGTATGGCTACACCTTC. Its translation: CASSRAGQGVYGYTF.